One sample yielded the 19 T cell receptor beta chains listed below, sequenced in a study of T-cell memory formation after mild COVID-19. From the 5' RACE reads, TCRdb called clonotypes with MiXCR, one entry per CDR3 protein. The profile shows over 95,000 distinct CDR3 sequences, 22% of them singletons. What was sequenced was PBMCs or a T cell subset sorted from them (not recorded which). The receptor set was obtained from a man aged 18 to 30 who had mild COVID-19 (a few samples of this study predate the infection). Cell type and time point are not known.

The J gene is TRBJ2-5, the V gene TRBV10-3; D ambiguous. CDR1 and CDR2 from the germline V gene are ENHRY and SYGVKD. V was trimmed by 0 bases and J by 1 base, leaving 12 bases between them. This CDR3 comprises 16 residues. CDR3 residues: CAISESTLAAQETQYF. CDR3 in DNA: TGTGCCATCAGTGAGTCGACTCTCGCGGCCCAAGAGACCCAGTACTTC.

The CDR3 protein is CASSSGQGRTGELFF. DNA of the CDR3: TGTGCCAGCAGCTCCGGACAGGGGCGGACCGGGGAGCTGTTTTTT. The rearrangement uses TRBV7-3 and TRBJ2-2; 9 bases line up with TRBD1. This CDR3 has 15 residues. The germline V gene encodes CDR1 SGHTA and CDR2 FQGTGA. J was trimmed by 5 bases and V by 4 bases; bases with no gene match: 5. The full variable domain, in which reference TRBV7-3 and TRBJ2-2 provide the parts outside the CDR3, is GAGVSQTPSNKVTEKGKYVELRCDPISGHTALYWYRQSLGQGPEFLIYFQGTGAADDSGLPNDRFFAVRPEGSVSTLKIQRTERGDSAVYLCASSSGQGRTGELFFGEGSRLTVL.

The CDR3 region has the DNA TGTGCCAGCAGTAAAGGACAGGGGGTGGTGAACACTGAAGCTTTCTTT. It is translated as CASSKGQGVVNTEAFF. This chain links TRBV5-4 with TRBJ1-1; TRBD1 agrees at 10 bases. From germline, CDR1 is SGHNT and CDR2 YYREEE (reference sequence). The junction had 7 bases not matched to a gene; V was cut back by 5 bases and J by 0 bases. The CDR3 is 16 amino acids.

The CDR3 sequence is CASSTPPDSPNEQFF. In nucleotides, the CDR3 is TGTGCCAGTAGTACACCCCCGGACAGTCCCAATGAGCAGTTCTTC. The V and J genes are TRBV19 and TRBJ2-1; perhaps TRBD1 as D (6 bases). V was pared by 4 bases and J by 6 bases, with 16 bases between. Per the germline V gene, CDR1 is LNHDA and CDR2 is SQIVND (reference sequence). There are 15 residues in the CDR3.

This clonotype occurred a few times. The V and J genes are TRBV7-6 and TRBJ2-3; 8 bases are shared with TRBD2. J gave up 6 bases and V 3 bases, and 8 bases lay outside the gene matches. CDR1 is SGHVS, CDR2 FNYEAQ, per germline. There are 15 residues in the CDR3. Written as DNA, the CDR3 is TGTGCCAGCAGCTTCACGACGGGGGGGGTTGATACGCAGTATTTT. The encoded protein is CASSFTTGGVDTQYF. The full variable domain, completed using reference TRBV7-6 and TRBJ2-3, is GAGVSQSPRYKVTKRGQDVALRCDPISGHVSLYWYRQALGQGPEFLTYFNYEAQQDKSGLPNDRFSAERPEGSISTLTIQRTEQRDSAMYRCASSFTTGGVDTQYFGPGTRLTVL.

The DNA of the CDR3 is TGTGCCAGCAGCCAACTCGGCGGGTTTGGTGGCTACACCTTC. It translates to CASSQLGGFGGYTF. The rearrangement uses TRBV14 and TRBJ1-2; no definite D call. Germline loops: CDR1 SGHDN, CDR2 FVKESK. V shed 2 bases and J shed 7 bases, with 14 bases lying between them. This CDR3 region has 14 residues.

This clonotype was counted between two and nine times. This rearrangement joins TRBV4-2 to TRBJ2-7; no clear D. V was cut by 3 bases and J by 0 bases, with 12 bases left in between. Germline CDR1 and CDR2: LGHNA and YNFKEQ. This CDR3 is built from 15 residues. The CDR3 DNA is TGTGCCAGCAGCCATCGACAAGCTCCCTCCTACGAGCAGTACTTC. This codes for CASSHRQAPSYEQYF.

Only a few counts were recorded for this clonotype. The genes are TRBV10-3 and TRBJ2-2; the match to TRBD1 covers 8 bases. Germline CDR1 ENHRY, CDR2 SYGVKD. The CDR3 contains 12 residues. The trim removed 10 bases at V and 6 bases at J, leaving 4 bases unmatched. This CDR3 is CASDRGSGELFF. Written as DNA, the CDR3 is TGTGCCAGCGACAGGGGCTCCGGGGAGCTGTTTTTT.

CDR3 bases: TGTGCCAGCGAAGGGGGGGGGCCCGGGGAGCTGTTTTTT. Translated: CASEGGGPGELFF. This chain connects TRBV6-6 to TRBJ2-2; D may be TRBD2 (7 bases). In germline, CDR1 is MNHNY, CDR2 SVGAGI (reference sequence). V shed 8 bases and J shed 6 bases, with 13 bases lying between them. The CDR3 has 13 residues.

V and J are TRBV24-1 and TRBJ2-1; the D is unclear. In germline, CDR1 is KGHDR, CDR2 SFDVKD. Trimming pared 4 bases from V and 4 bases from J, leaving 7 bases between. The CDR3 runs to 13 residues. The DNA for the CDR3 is TGTGCCACCAGTGAGGAACCTTACAATGAGCAGTTCTTC. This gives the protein CATSEEPYNEQFF.

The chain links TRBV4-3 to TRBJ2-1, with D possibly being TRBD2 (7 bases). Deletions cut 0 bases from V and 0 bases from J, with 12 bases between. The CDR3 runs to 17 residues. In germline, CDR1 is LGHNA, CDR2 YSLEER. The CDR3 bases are TGCGCCAGCAGCCAAGATCGGGGGGCGAGCTCCTACAATGAGCAGTTCTTC. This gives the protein CASSQDRGASSYNEQFF.

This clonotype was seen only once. The CDR3 region has the DNA TGTGCCATCAGTGAAAGGCAGGGAGGGACAGATACGCAGTATTTT. This encodes CAISERQGGTDTQYF. The rearrangement links TRBV10-3 to TRBJ2-3, with 7 positions matching TRBD2. The germline CDR1 and CDR2 sequences are ENHRY and SYGVKD. CDR3 length: 15 residues. Trimming at V came to 3 bases and at J to 3 bases, leaving 6 bases not matched to a gene.

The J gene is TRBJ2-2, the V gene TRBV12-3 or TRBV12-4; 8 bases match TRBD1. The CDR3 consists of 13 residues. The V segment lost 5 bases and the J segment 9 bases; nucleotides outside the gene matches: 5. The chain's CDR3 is CASSPGQGRELFF. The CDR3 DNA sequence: TGTGCCAGCAGTCCCGGACAGGGCCGGGAGCTGTTTTTT.

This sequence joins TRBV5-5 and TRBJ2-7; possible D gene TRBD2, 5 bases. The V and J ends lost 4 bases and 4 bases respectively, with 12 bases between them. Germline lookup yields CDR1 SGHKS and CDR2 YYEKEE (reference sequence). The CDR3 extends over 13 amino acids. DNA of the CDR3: TGTGCCAGCAGCCTGTGGCCGGGATACGAGCAGTACGTC. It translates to CASSLWPGYEQYV.

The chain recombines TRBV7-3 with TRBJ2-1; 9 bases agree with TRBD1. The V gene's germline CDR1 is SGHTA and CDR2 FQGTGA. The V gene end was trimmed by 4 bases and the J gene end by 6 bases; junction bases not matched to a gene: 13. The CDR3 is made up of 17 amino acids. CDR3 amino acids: CASSSRAGTGPTNEQFF. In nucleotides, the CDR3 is TGTGCCAGCAGCTCGAGGGCGGGGACAGGGCCCACCAATGAGCAGTTCTTC.

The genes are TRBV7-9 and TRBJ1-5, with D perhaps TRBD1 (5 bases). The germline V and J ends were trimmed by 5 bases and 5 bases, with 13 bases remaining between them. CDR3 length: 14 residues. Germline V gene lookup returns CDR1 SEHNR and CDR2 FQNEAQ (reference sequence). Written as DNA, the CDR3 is TGTGCCAGCAGCATTTCCACAGGAGATCAGCCCCAGCATTTT. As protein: CASSISTGDQPQHF.

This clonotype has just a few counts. The CDR3 DNA sequence: TGTGCCAGCAAACAGGGGATGAACACTGAAGCTTTCTTT. Translated, it gives CASKQGMNTEAFF. The rearrangement links TRBV12-3 or TRBV12-4 to TRBJ1-1; the match to TRBD1 covers 7 bases. V lost 7 bases, J lost 0 bases, and 2 bases stayed unmatched. The CDR3 covers 13 residues.

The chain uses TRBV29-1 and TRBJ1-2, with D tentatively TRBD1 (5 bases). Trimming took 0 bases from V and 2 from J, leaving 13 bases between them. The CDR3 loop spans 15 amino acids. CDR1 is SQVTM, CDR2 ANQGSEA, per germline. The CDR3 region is CSVEDSQDFNYGYTF. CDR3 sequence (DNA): TGCAGCGTTGAAGACTCACAGGACTTCAACTATGGCTACACCTTC.

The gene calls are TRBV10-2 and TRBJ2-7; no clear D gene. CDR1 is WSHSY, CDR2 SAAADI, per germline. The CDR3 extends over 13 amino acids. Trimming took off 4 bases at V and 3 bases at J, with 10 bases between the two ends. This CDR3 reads CASSGQEGYEQYF. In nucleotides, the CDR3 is TGCGCCAGCAGTGGCCAAGAAGGCTACGAGCAGTACTTC.